The present TCR beta chain was sequenced within a study of radiotherapy plus CTLA-4 blockade in lung cancer. Study at large: Objective responses were observed in around a sixth of patients, and disease control was achieved by about 30%.

Sequencing used immunoSEQ multiplex PCR; TCRdb keeps in-frame clones, though not all of them. The table has more than 90,000 clones, 81% seen once. As concerns this clone: Its antigen is not identified.

Broader study findings: The authors reported that early blood T cell clone dynamics, with interferon-beta, best predicted response. An expansion of tumor-derived TCR clones occurred in blood after radiotherapy plus ipilimumab.

CDR3 length: 13 residues. Germline V lookup: CDR1 LNHNV, CDR2 YYDKDF (reference sequence). J was trimmed by 7 bases and V by 0 bases; bases with no gene match: 3. Source: peripheral blood, taken from a patient treated with radiotherapy plus ipilimumab. This TCR derives from a human donor with non-small cell lung cancer that progressed on radiotherapy plus ipilimumab. Some clones in this sample may be carry-over from other donors' samples. The gene calls are TRBV15 and TRBJ2-7; 7 bases map to TRBD2. CDR3: CATSRDREEEQYF. DNA for the CDR3: TGTGCCACCAGCAGAGATCGGGAGGAGGAGCAGTACTTC.